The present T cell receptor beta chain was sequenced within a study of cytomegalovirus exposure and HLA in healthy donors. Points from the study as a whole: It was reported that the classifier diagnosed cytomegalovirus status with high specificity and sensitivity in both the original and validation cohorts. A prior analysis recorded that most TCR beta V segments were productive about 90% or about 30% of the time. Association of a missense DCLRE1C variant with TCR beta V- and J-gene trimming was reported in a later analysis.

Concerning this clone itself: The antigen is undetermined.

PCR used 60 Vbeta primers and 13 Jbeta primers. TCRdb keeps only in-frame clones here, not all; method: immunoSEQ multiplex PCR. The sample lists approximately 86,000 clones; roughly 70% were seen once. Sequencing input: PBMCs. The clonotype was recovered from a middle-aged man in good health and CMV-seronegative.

DNA for the CDR3: TGTGCCAGCAGTCTCTTGTCAGATACGCAGTATTTT. It specifies CASSLLSDTQYF. The genes are TRBV25-1 and TRBJ2-3; D gene unclear. Trimming removed 5 bases from V and 4 bases from J, with 7 bases in between. The CDR3 sequence is 12 residues long. Germline V lookup: CDR1 MGHDK, CDR2 SYGVNS.